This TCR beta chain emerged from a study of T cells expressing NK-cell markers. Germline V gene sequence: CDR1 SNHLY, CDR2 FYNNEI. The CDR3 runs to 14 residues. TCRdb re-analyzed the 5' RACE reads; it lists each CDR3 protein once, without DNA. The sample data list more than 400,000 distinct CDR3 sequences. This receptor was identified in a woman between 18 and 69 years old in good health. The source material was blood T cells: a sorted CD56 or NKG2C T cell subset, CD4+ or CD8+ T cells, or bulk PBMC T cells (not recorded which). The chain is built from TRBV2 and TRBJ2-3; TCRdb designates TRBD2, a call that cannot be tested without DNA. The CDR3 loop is CASSALAVTDTQYF.